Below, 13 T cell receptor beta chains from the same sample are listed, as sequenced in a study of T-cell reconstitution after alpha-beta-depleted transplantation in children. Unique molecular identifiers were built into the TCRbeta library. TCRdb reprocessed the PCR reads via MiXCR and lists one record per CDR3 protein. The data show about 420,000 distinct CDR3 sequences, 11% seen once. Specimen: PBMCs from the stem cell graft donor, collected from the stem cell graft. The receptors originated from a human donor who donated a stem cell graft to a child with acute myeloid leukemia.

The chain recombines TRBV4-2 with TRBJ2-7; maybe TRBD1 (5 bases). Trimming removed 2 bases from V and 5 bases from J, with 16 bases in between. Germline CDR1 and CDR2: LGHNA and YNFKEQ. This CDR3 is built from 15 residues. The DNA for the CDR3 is TGTGCCAGCAGCCAATCGATTACAGGCGGCGACGAGCAGTACGTC. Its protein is CASSQSITGGDEQYV.

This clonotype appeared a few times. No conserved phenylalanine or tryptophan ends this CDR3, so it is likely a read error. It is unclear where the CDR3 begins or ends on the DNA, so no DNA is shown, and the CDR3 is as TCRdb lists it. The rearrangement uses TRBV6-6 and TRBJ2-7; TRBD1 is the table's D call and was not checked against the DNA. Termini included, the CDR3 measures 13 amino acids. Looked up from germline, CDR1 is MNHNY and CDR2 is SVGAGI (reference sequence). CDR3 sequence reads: CASSYSTGTVYSL.

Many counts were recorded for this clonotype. CDR3 sequence (DNA): TGTGCCACCGGACGGAGCTCCTATAATTCACCCCTCCACTTT. Residues: CATGRSSYNSPLHF. The rearrangement links TRBV6-1 to TRBJ1-6; D is undetermined. The CDR3 sequence is 14 residues long. Trimming removed 10 bases at V and 0 bases at J, with 10 bases between. Germline CDR1 and CDR2: MNHNS and SASEGT.

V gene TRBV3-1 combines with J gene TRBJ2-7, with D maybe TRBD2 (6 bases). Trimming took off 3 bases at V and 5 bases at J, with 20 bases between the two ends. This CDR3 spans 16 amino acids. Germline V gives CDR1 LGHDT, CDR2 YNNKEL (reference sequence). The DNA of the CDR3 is TGTGCCAGCAGCCAGGGGCCGGGACTTTCCCCTAACGAGCAGTACTTC. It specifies CASSQGPGLSPNEQYF.

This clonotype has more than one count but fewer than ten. CDR3 DNA sequence: TGTGCCTGGAGTGTAAACGGCTACGAGCAGTACTTC. It translates to CAWSVNGYEQYF. The chain uses TRBV30 and TRBJ2-7; D is uncertain. V lost 0 bases, J lost 3 bases, and 6 bases lay in between. The CDR3 is 12 residues long. Per germline, CDR1 GTSNPN and CDR2 SVGIG (reference sequence).

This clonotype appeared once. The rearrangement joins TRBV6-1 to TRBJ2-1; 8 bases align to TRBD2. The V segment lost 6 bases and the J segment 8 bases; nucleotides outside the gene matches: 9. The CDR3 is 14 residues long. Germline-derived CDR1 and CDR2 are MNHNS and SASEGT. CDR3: CASSTGLAFDEQFF. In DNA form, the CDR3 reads TGTGCCAGCAGCACTGGACTAGCCTTCGATGAGCAGTTCTTC.

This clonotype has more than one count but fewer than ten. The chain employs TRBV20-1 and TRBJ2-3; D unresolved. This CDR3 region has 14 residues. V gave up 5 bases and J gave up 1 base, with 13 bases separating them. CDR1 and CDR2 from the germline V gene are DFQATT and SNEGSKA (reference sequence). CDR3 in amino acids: CSAPQTHGTDTQYF. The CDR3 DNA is TGCAGTGCTCCACAAACCCACGGCACAGATACGCAGTATTTT.

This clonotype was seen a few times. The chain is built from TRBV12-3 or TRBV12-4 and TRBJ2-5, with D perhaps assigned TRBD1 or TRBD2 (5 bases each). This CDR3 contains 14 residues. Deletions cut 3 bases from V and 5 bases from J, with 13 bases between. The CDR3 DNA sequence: TGTGCCAGCAGTTTGTCCTGGGGGTGGGAGACCCAGTACTTC. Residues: CASSLSWGWETQYF.

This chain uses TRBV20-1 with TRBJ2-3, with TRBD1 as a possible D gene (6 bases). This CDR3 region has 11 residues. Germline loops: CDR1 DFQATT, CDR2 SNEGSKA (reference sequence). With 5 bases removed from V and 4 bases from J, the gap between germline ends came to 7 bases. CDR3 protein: CSAEGADTQYF. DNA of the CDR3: TGCAGTGCTGAGGGGGCAGATACGCAGTATTTT.

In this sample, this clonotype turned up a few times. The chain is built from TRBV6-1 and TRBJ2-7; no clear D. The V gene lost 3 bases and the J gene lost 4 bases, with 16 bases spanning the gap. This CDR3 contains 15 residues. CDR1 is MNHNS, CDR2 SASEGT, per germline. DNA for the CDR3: TGTGCCAGCAGTGATGTGCGGACGTCGCCATACGAGCAGTACTTC. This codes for CASSDVRTSPYEQYF.

In DNA, the CDR3 is TGTGCCAGCAGCTTTACAGGGTTGTGGTCACCCCTCCACTTT. Protein sequence: CASSFTGLWSPLHF. The chain uses TRBV7-9 and TRBJ1-6; TRBD1 is a possible D gene (6 bases). CDR1 is SEHNR, CDR2 FQNEAQ, per germline (reference sequence). The CDR3 is 14 amino acids. V was shortened by 3 bases and J by 10 bases, with 13 bases between the two germline ends. The complete variable domain, with remaining parts taken from reference TRBV7-9 and TRBJ1-6, reads DTGVSQNPRHKITKRGQNVTFRCDPISEHNRLYWYRQTLGQGPEFLTYFQNEAQLEKSRLLSDRFSAERPKGSFSTLEIQRTEQGDSAMYLCASSFTGLWSPLHFGNGTRLTVT.

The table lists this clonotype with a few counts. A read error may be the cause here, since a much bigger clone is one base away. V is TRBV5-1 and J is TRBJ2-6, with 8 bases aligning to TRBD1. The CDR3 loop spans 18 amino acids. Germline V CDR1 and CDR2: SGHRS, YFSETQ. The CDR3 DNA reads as TGCGCCAGCAGCTTTACAGGGGGACAATTCTCTGGGGCCAACGGCCTGACTTTC. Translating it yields CASSFTGGQFSGANGLTF. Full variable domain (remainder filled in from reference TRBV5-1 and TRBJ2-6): KAGVTQTPRYLIKTRGQQVTLSCSPISGHRSVSWYQQTPGQGLQFLFEYFSETQRNKGNFPGRFSGRQFSNSRSEMNVSTLELGDSALYLCASSFTGGQFSGANGLTFGAGSRLTVL.

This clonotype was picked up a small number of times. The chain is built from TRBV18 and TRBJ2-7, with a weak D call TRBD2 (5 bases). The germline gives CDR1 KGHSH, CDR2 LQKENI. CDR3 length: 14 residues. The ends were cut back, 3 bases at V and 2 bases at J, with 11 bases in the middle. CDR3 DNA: TGTGCCAGCTCACCGGGAGACGGTCCCTACGAGCAGTACTTC. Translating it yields CASSPGDGPYEQYF.